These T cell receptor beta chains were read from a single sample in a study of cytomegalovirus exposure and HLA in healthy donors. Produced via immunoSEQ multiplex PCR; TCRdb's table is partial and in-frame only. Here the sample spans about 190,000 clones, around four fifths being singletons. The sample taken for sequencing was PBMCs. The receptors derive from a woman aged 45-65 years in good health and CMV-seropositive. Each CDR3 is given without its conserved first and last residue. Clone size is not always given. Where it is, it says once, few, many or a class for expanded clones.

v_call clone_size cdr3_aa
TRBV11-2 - ASSLPRGNEQF
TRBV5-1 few ASSRAGDLREQY
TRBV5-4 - ASSLRGYTGELF
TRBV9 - ASSTGKPGQTNTEAF
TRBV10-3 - AISADRGGYT
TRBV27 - ASSLGVFQPQH
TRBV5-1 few ASSSQGGGEKLF
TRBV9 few ASSGGTGGAETQY
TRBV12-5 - ASGLGDLNNEQF
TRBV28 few ASRPYRTNQPQH
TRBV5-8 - ASSFPDRTSGETQY
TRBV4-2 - ASSQAAGTGGNQPQH
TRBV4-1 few ASSLGQVFSGNTIY
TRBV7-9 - ASSPRTGPNTEAF
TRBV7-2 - ASSATRLAAGANVLT
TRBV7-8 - ASSPGQPFAYGYT
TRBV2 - ASSVISQVTEKLF
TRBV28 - ASTTPQRGPNYGYT
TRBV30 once AWVTGNTGELF
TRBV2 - ASSYSRDTEAF
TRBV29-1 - SVKTGMGEQY
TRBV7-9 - ASSKDRYEQY
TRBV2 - ASSLQGSGSGSPLH
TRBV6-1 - ASSEPGTSTDTQY